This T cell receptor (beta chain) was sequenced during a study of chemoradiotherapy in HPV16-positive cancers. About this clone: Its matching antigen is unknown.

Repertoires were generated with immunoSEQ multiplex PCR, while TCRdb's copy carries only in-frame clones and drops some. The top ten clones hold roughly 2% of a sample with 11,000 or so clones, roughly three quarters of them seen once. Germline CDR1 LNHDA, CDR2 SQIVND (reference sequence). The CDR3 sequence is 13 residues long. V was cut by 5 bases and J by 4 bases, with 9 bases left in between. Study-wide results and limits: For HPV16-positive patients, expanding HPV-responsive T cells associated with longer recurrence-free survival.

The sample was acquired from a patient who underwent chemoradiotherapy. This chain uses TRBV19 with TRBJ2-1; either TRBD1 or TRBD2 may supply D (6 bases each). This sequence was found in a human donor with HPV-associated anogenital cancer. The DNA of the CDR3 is TGTGCCAGTAGTGGGGGGCCTTACAATGAGCAGTTCTTC. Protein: CASSGGPYNEQFF.